This T cell receptor beta chain was identified during a study of metastatic and nonmetastatic thyroid tumors. As for the study in general: Blood and tumor or nodule tissue repertoires from malignant and benign thyroid patients were compared.

TCRdb re-called clones via MiXCR from the PCR reads. The data hold about 5,500 clones, with approximately 30% observed a single time. Trimming took off 5 bases at V and 4 bases at J, with 9 bases between the two ends. This CDR3 has 12 residues. Each patient went into thyroid surgery without having received any treatment. This clone is large within its sample. The sequencing input was adjacent normal tissue. The chain carries TRBV12-3 or TRBV12-4 and TRBJ2-7; D gene uncertain. This TCR derives from a female donor with papillary thyroid cancer or a benign thyroid nodule (not recorded which). Some clones in this sample may be carry-over from other donors' samples. The CDR3: CASSVDRYEQYF. As DNA, the CDR3 is TGTGCCAGCAGTGTGGATAGGTACGAGCAGTACTTC.